This TCR beta chain was sequenced for a study of blood T cell repertoires in COVID-19. About the research overall: The United States, Italy and Spain provided the acute and convalescent COVID-19 samples. Sources were T cells, B-cell-depleted T cells, or PBMCs; the material itself was cDNA or gDNA.

Clones were sequenced by immunoSEQ multiplex PCR, and TCRdb holds only the in-frame ones, with some missing. The sample records around 220,000 clones, around four fifths being singletons. V gave up 6 bases and J gave up 7 bases; unmatched junction bases: 9. This CDR3 region has 14 residues. CDR1 is SNHLY, CDR2 FYNNEI, per germline. This clone was detected only a few times. Patients from Seattle were sampled longitudinally, starting during active infection. The chain is built from TRBV2 and TRBJ1-5, with 7 bases aligning to TRBD1. This receptor was identified in a woman older than 75 with COVID-19, enrolled during active disease. Material for sequencing was peripheral blood. The CDR3 sequence: CASRKGASQQPQHF. The CDR3, as DNA: TGTGCCAGCAGAAAGGGGGCTAGCCAGCAGCCCCAGCATTTT. The variable domain in full, with the rest retrieved from reference TRBV2 and TRBJ1-5, is EPEVTQTPSHQVTQMGQEVILRCVPISNHLYFYWYRQILGQKVEFLVSFYNNEISEKSEIFDDQFSVERPDGSNFTLKIRSTKLEDSAMYFCASRKGASQQPQHFGDGTRLSIL.